The sequence of this T cell receptor beta chain was determined in a study of OX40 agonist ivuxolimab in advanced cancers. Study-level background: The costimulatory receptor OX40 (CD134) was targeted by ivuxolimab, a fully human IgG2 agonistic monoclonal antibody. Intravenous ivuxolimab was administered to patients every 2 weeks at six dose levels: 0.01, 0.1, 0.3, 1.5, 3 and 10 mg/kg. Among the 50 to 55 dose-escalation patients, some 20 had hepatocellular carcinoma, approximately 15 melanoma, 9 renal cell carcinoma and 9 head and neck cancer. In the dose-escalation cohort, approximately 80% of patients were male, and the mean age was approximately 60 years with a range of about 23 to 79. Prior anti-PD-1, anti-PD-L1 or anti-CTLA-4 therapy was permitted, and checkpoint inhibitors had been received by about 36% of dose-escalation patients. Partial responses occurred in three dose-escalation patients, of whom one had hepatocellular carcinoma and two had cutaneous melanoma. Peripheral TCRbeta sequencing was intended to test whether TCR sequence diversity was altered and clonal T-cell expansion was caused by ivuxolimab. The paper describes the monotherapy dose-escalation part (N of about 52 patients) of the phase I trial of ivuxolimab. The paper as a whole reports these results and caveats: Which antigens the clonally expanded peripheral T cells were specific for was not determined. At doses of 0.1 to 3.0 mg/kg, clonal expansion of both CD4+ and CD8+ blood T cells was observed from baseline to week 6. After ivuxolimab, expanded clones were on average more numerous among CD8+ T cells than among CD4+ T cells. Low levels of normalized T-cell clonal expansion were also shown by some nonresponding patients. In partial responders in the 0.1-3.0 mg/kg groups, normalized peripheral clonal expansion was found to be among the lowest, especially among CD8+ T cells.

A word on this clone: Its antigen has not been determined. The record has no base qualities; no much larger clone is one base away.

Patients with a history of autoimmune disease or receiving systemic immunosuppression were excluded from the trial. Peripheral blood for TCR sequencing was drawn from every dose cohort at baseline, at cycle 4 day 1 and at cycle 7 day 1. Samples came from an open-label, multicenter, first-in-human phase I dose-escalation trial of ivuxolimab. The trial enrolled adults with locally advanced or metastatic head and neck squamous cell, hepatocellular, melanoma or renal cell carcinoma. Before TCR sequencing, CD4+ T cells and CD8+ T cells were sorted from peripheral blood as separate populations. Genomic DNA was isolated from the sorted cells so that the TCRbeta CDR3 region could be sequenced. TCRbeta CDR3 regions were sequenced using the immunoSEQ Assay. Held by TCRdb, this immuneACCESS table contains in-frame sequences only and omits some clones. Under half of the omission traces to an unresolved V gene where checked; the cause of the rest is unknown. For this sample the table gives tens of thousands of clones, of which approximately 86% were detected only once. Roughly 2.6% of the sample comes from the top ten.

CDR1 and CDR2, per the germline V gene, are SGHTA and FQGTGA. V sheds 5 bases and J sheds 1 base, leaving 10 bases between their ends. Spanning cysteine to phenylalanine, the CDR3 consists of 14 amino acids. Only the CDR3 DNA is retained, 42 bases long and in frame from the first base. The receptor's source is an adult with an advanced solid tumor such as melanoma, head and neck, liver or kidney cancer. In this chain, TRBV7-3 is recombined with TRBJ2-3; no confident D gene assignment can be made. This sample comprised CD4+ or CD8+ T cells sorted from blood, obtained in a trial of the OX40 agonist ivuxolimab. The nucleotides read TGTGCCAGCAGCCTCGGGTTGCGCACAGATACGCAGTATTTT. Its translation reads: CASSLGLRTDTQYF.